The entry below describes one T cell receptor (beta chain). This clone was counted a few times. The target of this receptor is not known. No quality values exist for individual bases; no much larger clone is one base distant. This sample is part of a study of blood T cell repertoires in COVID-19 (dated by TCRdb to about 2020). Regarding the study in general: The collaborator samples originated in the United States, Italy and Spain and spanned the acute and convalescent phases of COVID-19. The samples were drawn from the first 160 participants of the ongoing ImmuneRACE study and from more than 1,000 subjects provided by 6 global collaborators. The repertoires were released in a freely available public database intended as a resource for research on the immune response to SARS-CoV-2. Where available, HLA class I and class II types were taken from metadata supplied by the sample provider and were not determined by assay-based typing. Nearly every sample came with metadata listing a de-identified subject ID, COVID-19 status, age in years and sex. The prospective study material was composed of cDNA or gDNA derived from T cells, B-cell-depleted T cells, or PBMCs. Deeply sampled blood TCRbeta repertoires from subjects exposed to, actively infected with, or recovered from COVID-19 were included in the dataset. Paper-wide results and their limitations: Clinical and demographic metadata were provided uncurated, with the amount varying by source and participant.

In the prospective study, participants were roughly 18 to 95 years old, resided in about two dozen geographic areas of the United States, and were enrolled through a virtual design. In the prospective study, cohorts were assigned on the basis of participant-reported clinical history obtained from a screening survey and a study questionnaire. ImmuneRACE Cohort 3 recovered participants were defined by two consecutive negative NP/OP PCR tests, healthcare professional clearance, or symptom resolution. Each participant in the prospective study had whole blood, serum and a nasopharyngeal or oropharyngeal swab collected by mobile phlebotomists. Over a roughly 2-month period, participants in the prospective study had the option of providing additional blood draws and questionnaires. Blood samples from the prospective study were shipped frozen or at room temperature prior to DNA extraction. Trimming removed 4 bases from V and 3 bases from J, leaving 8 bases between the germline ends. CDR1 and CDR2 were assigned from the germline V gene as SGHAT and FQNNGV. The CDR3 contains 13 residues, cysteine and phenylalanine counted. Here the CDR3 DNA is all that survives: 39 bases in frame from base 1.

TCRbeta CDR3 regions were amplified from genomic DNA by means of the immunoSEQ Assay, a bias-controlled multiplex PCR. Per the authors' processing: The number of nucleated cells in each sample was estimated by amplification of reference gene primers within the assay. To quantify the absolute abundance of each unique TCRbeta CDR3 rearrangement, sequence reads were collapsed and filtered. For each sample, productive Simpson clonality was calculated as the square root of Simpson's diversity index over productive rearrangements. In TCRdb, the immuneACCESS table is reduced to in-frame sequences with V and J assigned. These tables do not hold every clone; where another copy was compared, an unresolved V gene accounts for under half, and the others remain unexplained. V and J calls and clone size are given by that table; D and trimming were obtained from the DNA. The sample data list more than 300,000 clones, and roughly four fifths of these were observed just once. Roughly 5.1% of the sample belongs to the ten largest clones.

This clonotype was sampled from a woman aged 45 to 65 who had recovered from COVID-19. This chain is built from TRBV11-2 and TRBJ2-3; a tentative D match to TRBD2 spans 5 bases. Material for sequencing was PBMCs or T cells enriched from blood (not recorded which). The CDR3 sequence is CASSSPGTDTQYF. The bases are TGTGCCAGCAGCTCCCCGGGGACAGATACGCAGTATTTT.